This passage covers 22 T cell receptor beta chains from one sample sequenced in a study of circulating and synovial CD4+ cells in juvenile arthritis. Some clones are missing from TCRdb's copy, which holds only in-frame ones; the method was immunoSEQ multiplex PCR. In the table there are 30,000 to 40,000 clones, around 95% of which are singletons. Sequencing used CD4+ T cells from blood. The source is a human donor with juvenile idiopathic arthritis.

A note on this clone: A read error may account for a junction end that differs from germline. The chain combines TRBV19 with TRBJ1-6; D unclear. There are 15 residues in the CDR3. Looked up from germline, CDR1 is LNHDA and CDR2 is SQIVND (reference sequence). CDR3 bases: TGTGCCAGTAGTACTCAGGTGGCCTACAATTCACCCCTCCACTTT. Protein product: CASSTQVAYNSPLHF.

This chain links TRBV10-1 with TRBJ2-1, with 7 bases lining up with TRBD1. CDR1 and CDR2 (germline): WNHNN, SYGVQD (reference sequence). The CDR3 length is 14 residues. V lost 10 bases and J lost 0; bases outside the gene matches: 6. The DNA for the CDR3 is TGCGCCATCACAGGGGTTTCCTCCTACAATGAGCAGTTCTTC. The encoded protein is CAITGVSSYNEQFF.

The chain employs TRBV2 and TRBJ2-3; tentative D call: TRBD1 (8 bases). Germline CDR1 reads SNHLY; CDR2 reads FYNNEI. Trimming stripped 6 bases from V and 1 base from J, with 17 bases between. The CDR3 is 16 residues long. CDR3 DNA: TGTGCCAGCAGAGCAGGGGGCGGGGGAGGCACAGATACGCAGTATTTT. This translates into CASRAGGGGGTDTQYF.

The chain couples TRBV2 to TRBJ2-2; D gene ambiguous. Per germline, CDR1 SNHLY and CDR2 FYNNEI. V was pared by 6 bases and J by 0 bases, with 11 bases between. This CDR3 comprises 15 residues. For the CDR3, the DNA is TGTGCCAGCAGGTCAGGTGCAGCGAACACCGGGGAGCTGTTTTTT. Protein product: CASRSGAANTGELFF.

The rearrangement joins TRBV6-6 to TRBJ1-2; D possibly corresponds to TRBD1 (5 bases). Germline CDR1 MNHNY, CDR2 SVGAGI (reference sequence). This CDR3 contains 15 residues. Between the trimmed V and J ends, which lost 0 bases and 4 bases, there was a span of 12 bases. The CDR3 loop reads CASSYSAGRSYGYTF. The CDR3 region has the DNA TGTGCCAGCAGTTACTCCGCGGGACGGTCCTATGGCTACACCTTC.

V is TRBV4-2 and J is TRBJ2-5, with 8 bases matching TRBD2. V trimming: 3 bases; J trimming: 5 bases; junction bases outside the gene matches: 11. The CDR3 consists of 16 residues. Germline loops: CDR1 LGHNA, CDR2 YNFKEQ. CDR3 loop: CASSQPIGGARETQYF. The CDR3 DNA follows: TGTGCCAGCAGCCAGCCAATCGGGGGGGCCAGGGAGACCCAGTACTTC.

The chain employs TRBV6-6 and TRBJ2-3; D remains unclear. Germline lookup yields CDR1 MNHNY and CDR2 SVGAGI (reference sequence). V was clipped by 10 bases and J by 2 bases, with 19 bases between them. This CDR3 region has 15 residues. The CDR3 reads CATPVAGAHTDTQYF. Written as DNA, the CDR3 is TGTGCCACCCCTGTGGCTGGAGCCCACACAGATACGCAGTATTTT.

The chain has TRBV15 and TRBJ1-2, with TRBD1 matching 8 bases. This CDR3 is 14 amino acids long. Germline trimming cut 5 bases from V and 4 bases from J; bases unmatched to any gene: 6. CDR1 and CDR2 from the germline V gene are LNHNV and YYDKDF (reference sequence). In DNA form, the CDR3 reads TGTGCCACCAGCCCCCGGACAGGGACCTATGGCTACACCTTC. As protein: CATSPRTGTYGYTF. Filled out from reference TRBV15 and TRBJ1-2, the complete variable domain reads DAMVIQNPRYQVTQFGKPVTLSCSQTLNHNVMYWYQQKSSQAPKLLFHYYDKDFNNEADTPDNFQSRRPNTSFCFLDIRSPGLGDTAMYLCATSPRTGTYGYTFGSGTRLTVV.

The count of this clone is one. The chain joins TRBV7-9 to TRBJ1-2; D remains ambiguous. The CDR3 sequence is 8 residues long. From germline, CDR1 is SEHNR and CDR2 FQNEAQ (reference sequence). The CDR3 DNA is TGTGCTCCGGGAGGCTACACCTTC. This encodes CAPGGYTF.

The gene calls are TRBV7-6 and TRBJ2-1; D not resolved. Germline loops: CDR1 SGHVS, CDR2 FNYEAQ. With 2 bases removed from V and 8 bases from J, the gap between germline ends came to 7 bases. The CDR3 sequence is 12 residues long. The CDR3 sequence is CASSLRGHEQFF. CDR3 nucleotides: TGTGCCAGCAGCTTACGCGGCCATGAGCAGTTCTTC.

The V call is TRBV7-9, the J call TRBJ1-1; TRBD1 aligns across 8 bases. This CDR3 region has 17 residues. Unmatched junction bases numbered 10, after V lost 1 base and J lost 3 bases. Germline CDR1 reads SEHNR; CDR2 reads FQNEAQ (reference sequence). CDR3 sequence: CASSLGADRAGHTEAFF. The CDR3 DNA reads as TGTGCCAGCAGCTTAGGGGCGGACAGGGCGGGGCACACTGAAGCTTTCTTT.

The CDR3 region is CASSSYSGDTDTQYF. Written as DNA, the CDR3 is TGTGCCAGCAGCTCCTATAGCGGGGACACAGATACGCAGTATTTT. The genes are TRBV9 and TRBJ2-3, with 8 bases that match TRBD2. This CDR3 is built from 15 residues. V gave up 4 bases and J gave up 2 bases; unmatched junction bases: 6. From germline, CDR1 is SGDLS and CDR2 YYNGEE.

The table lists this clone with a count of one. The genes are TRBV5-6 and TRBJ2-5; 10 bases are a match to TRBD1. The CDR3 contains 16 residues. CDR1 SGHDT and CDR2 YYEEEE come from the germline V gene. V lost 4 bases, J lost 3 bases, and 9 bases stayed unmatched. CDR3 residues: CASSAGTGDKEETQYF. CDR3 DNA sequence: TGTGCCAGCAGCGCCGGGACAGGGGATAAAGAAGAGACCCAGTACTTC.

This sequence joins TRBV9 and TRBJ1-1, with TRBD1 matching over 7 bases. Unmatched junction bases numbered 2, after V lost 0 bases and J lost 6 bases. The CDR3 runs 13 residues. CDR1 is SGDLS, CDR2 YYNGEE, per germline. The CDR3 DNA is TGTGCCAGCAGCGTAGGAGGGGGCCCTGAAGCTTTCTTT. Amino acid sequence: CASSVGGGPEAFF.

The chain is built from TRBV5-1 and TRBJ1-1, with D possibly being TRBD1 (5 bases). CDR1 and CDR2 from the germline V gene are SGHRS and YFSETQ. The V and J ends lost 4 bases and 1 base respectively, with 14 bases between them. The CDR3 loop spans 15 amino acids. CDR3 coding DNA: TGCGCCAGCAGCCCGCGGGCGGGGGGGAACACTGAAGCTTTCTTT. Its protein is CASSPRAGGNTEAFF.

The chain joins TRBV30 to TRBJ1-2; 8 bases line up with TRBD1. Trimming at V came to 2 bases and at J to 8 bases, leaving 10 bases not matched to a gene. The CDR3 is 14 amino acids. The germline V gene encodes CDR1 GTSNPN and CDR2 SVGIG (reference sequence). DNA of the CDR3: TGTGCCTGGAGTAATCCAGGGGGCCGGGGGGGCTACACCTTC. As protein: CAWSNPGGRGGYTF. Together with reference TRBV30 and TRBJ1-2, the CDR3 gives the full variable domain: SQTIHQWPATLVQPVGSPLSLECTVEGTSNPNLYWYRQAAGRGLQLLFYSVGIGQISSEVPQNLSASRPQDRQFILSSKKLLLSDSGFYLCAWSNPGGRGGYTFGSGTRLTVV.

The CDR3 DNA follows: TGCGCCAGCAGGGGGCAGGGTTACTCCTACGAGCAGTACTTC. Its protein is CASRGQGYSYEQYF. The V and J genes are TRBV5-1 and TRBJ2-7, with a possible D match to TRBD1 (5 bases). CDR1 is SGHRS, CDR2 YFSETQ, per germline. The ends were cut back, 5 bases at V and 0 bases at J, with 12 bases in the middle. The CDR3 is made up of 14 amino acids.

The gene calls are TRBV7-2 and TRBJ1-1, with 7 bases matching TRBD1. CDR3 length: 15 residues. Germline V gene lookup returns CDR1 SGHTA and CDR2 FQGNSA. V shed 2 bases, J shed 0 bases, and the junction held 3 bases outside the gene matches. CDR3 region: CASSLMGQLNTEAFF. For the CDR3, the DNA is TGTGCCAGCAGCTTAATGGGACAGTTGAACACTGAAGCTTTCTTT.

The CDR3 protein is CASSLAGGAQPQHF. The CDR3 coding sequence is TGTGCCAGCAGCTTAGCGGGGGGGGCCCAGCCCCAGCATTTT. V gene TRBV7-2 combines with J gene TRBJ1-5, with a weak D call TRBD1 (6 bases). The germline V and J ends were trimmed by 0 bases and 7 bases, with 10 bases remaining between them. CDR1 SGHTA and CDR2 FQGNSA come from the germline V gene. The CDR3 extends over 14 amino acids. The full variable domain, its missing parts supplied by reference TRBV7-2 and TRBJ1-5, is GAGVSQSPSNKVTEKGKDVELRCDPISGHTALYWYRQSLGQGLEFLIYFQGNSAPDKSGLPSDRFSAERTGGSVSTLTIQRTQQEDSAVYLCASSLAGGAQPQHFGDGTRLSIL.

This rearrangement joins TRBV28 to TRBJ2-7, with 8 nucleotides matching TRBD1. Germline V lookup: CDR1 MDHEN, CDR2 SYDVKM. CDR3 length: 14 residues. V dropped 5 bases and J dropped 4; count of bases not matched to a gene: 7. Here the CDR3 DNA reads TGTGCCAGCAGTCCGACAGGGGCATGGTACGAGCAGTACTTC. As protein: CASSPTGAWYEQYF.

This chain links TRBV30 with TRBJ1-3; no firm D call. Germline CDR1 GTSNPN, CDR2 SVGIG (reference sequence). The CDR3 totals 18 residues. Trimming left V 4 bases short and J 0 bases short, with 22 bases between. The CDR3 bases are TGTGCCTGGATACTAAAGACCGGGTATATCAGCTCTGGAAACACCATATATTTT. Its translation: CAWILKTGYISSGNTIYF.

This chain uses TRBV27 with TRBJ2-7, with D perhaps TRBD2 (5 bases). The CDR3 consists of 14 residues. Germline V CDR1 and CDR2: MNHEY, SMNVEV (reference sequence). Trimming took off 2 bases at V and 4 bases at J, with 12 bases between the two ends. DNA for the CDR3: TGTGCCAGCAGTTTAGGACCGGGAAATTACGAGCAGTACTTC. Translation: CASSLGPGNYEQYF.